The TCR beta chain under discussion was sequenced for a study of blood T cell repertoires in COVID-19 (TCRdb year 2020). Regarding the complete study: Samples from collaborators originated in the United States, Italy and Spain and spanned both the acute and convalescent phases of COVID-19. The material from the prospective study consisted of cDNA or gDNA derived from T cells, B-cell-depleted T cells, or PBMCs. The dataset comprised deeply sampled blood TCRbeta repertoires from subjects exposed to, actively infected with, or recovered from COVID-19. The repertoires were released in a freely available public database intended as a resource for research on the immune response to SARS-CoV-2. The samples were drawn from two sources: the first 160 participants of the ongoing ImmuneRACE study, and 1,000 to 1,500 subjects contributed by 6 global collaborators. The sample metadata nearly always contained a de-identified subject ID, COVID-19 status, age in years and sex. Where available, HLA class I and class II types were obtained from metadata supplied by the sample provider rather than from assay-based typing. Here is what the overall study found, with its caveats: How much clinical and demographic metadata was included differed by source and by participant, and the metadata was provided uncurated.

This clone was counted between two and nine times. Its recognized antigen is unknown. Base-call qualities are not available, and no considerably larger clone is one nucleotide away. The immunoSEQ Assay, a bias-controlled multiplex PCR, was used to amplify TCRbeta CDR3 regions from genomic DNA. In the authors' own workflow: The number of nucleated cells in each sample was estimated by amplification of reference gene primers within the assay. To quantify the absolute abundance of each unique TCRbeta CDR3 rearrangement, sequence reads were collapsed and filtered. Productive Simpson clonality was computed per sample as the square root of Simpson's diversity index over productive rearrangements. In its TCRdb copy, this immuneACCESS table keeps in-frame sequences only and misses some clones. Where compared with another copy, unresolved V genes explain less than half of these, and the others have no known cause. V and J calls and clone size follow that table, whereas D and trimming were derived from the DNA. In all, the sample holds more than 300,000 clones, and about 90% of those were seen once. Roughly 1% of the sample goes to the ten largest clones.

At one collaborating source in Seattle, patients were enrolled during active infection and were followed longitudinally through the course of disease. Each collaborating institution followed its own protocols to collect whole blood in K2EDTA tubes. For TCRbeta analysis, collaborators shipped samples as frozen whole blood, isolated PBMCs, or DNA extracted from either of those sample types. V is cut back by 1 base and J by 6 bases, with 4 bases in the junction unmatched. From the cysteine up to the phenylalanine, the CDR3 has a length of 15 residues. The entry retains the CDR3 DNA only, 45 bases that are in frame from base 1. Taken from the germline V gene, the CDR1 and CDR2 loops are SGDLS and YYNGEE.

The TCR comes from a middle-aged woman with COVID-19, enrolled during active disease. Sequenced sample: peripheral blood. The V and J segments used are TRBV9 and TRBJ1-6; 7 central nucleotides agree with TRBD1. This receptor carries the CDR3 CASSVTAGGNSPLHF. DNA sequence: TGTGCCAGCAGCGTAACCGCAGGGGGTAATTCACCCCTCCACTTT.